Listed below are T cell receptor beta chains from one sample, sequenced in a study of PD-1 blockade in classical Hodgkin lymphoma. Assay: immunoSEQ multiplex PCR; the TCRdb copy retains only in-frame clones and omits some. Counted here are nearly 25,000 clones, about 80% occurring once; the ten biggest clones make up 6.7%. Here the sequenced sample was peripheral blood mononuclear cells (PBMCs), taken at baseline. Receptors were obtained from a human donor with classical Hodgkin lymphoma. CDR3s leave out the opening cysteine and the closing phenylalanine or tryptophan. D genes are given only for firm matches.

TRBJ1-2 TRBD1 TRBV5-4 ASSSTGGYGYT
TRBJ2-2 NA TRBV4-3 ASSQWGGTNTGELF
TRBJ2-2 TRBD1 TRBV9 ASSVEIGTASGTGELF
TRBJ1-1 NA TRBV6-6 ASSYSVTSGTEAF
TRBJ2-3 TRBD1 TRBV27 ASSLGSTGRTDTQY
TRBJ1-6 TRBD1 TRBV2 ASNRQGSPLH
TRBJ2-2 NA TRBV7-9 ASSLELTRTANTGELF
TRBJ2-7 TRBD1 TRBV5-4 ASSEGGTGPYEQY
TRBJ1-1 NA TRBV7-2 ASSLNTEAF
TRBJ2-7 NA TRBV19 ASRSGRGSYEQY
TRBJ1-1 NA TRBV7-2 ASSFRPGSEAF
TRBJ1-2 TRBD1 TRBV4-2 ASSQRTGVEGYT
TRBJ2-2 TRBD1 TRBV5-1 ASSYHQTGGLAGELF
TRBJ2-5 NA TRBV7-2 ASSLARALETQY
TRBJ1-1 NA TRBV2 ASSQWSPPMAF